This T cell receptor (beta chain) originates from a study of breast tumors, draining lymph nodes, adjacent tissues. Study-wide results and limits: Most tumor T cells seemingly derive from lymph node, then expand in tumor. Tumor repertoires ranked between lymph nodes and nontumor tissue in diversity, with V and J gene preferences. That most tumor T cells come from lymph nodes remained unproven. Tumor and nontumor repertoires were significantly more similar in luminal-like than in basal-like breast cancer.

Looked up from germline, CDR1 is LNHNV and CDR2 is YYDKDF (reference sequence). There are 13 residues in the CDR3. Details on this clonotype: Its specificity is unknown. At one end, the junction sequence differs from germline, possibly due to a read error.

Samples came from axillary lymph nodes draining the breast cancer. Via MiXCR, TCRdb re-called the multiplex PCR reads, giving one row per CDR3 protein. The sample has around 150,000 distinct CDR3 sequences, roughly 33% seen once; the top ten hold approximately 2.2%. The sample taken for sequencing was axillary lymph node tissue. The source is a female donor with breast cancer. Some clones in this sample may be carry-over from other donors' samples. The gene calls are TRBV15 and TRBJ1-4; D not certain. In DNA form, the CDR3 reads TGTGCCACCGGCGGAACGGCTAATGAAAAACTGCTTTTT. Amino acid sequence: CATGGTANEKLLF.